This T cell receptor (beta chain) was identified in a study of T cell clonality in common variable immunodeficiency. This clone has a count of ten or more. Its antigen remains unknown. The CDR3 end lies 3 residues beyond the end of the read and is filled in from the germline J gene. Other DNA sequences in this specimen translate into the identical CDR3. TCRdb's copy holds only in-frame clones and misses some; the assay was immunoSEQ multiplex PCR. This record lists some 60,000 clones, none seen once only, and the top ten clones contain approximately 1.6%. Study results and limitations: Compared with controls, CVID subjects had fewer shared TCRbeta clones.

Germline V gene data show CDR1 as SGHRS and CDR2 as YFSETQ. The ends lost 4 bases at V and 4 bases at J; junction bases unmatched: 6. This CDR3 spans 14 amino acids. This sequence joins TRBV5-1 and TRBJ2-5; TRBD1 matches 8 bases. Sequencing was done on a sample of peripheral blood mononuclear cells. The TCR comes from a person aged 18-70 years in good health. CDR3 DNA, as far as it was read: TGCGCCAGCAGCCCCGGACAGGGAGGAGAGACC. Its translation is CASSPGQGGET. The CDR3 reads in full as CASSPGQGGETQYF.